The present entry profiles one T cell receptor beta chain with its context. Antigen: not known. This sample stems from a study of cytomegalovirus exposure and HLA in healthy donors. PCR was performed using 60 Vbeta and 13 Jbeta primers. Produced via immunoSEQ multiplex PCR; TCRdb's table is partial and in-frame only. This sample's table reports about 54,000 clones. Study conclusions and caveats: Among TCR beta chains, those listed as cytomegalovirus-associated numbered around 180.

The germline V and J ends were trimmed by 5 bases and 7 bases, with 17 bases remaining between them. This CDR3 contains 14 residues. Per germline, CDR1 SEHNR and CDR2 FQNEAQ (reference sequence). V usage is TRBV7-9 and J usage is TRBJ1-1; D gene ambiguous. Sequencing used PBMCs. The sequence came from a woman in her thirties or forties in good health and CMV-seronegative. CDR3 protein: CASSTQKRSGEAFF. CDR3 coding DNA: TGTGCCAGCAGCACCCAAAAGCGGAGCGGTGAAGCTTTCTTT.